The 13 T cell receptor beta chains reported below all come from one sample, sequenced in a study of cytomegalovirus exposure and HLA in healthy donors. A multiplex PCR was run with 60 Vbeta primers and 13 Jbeta primers. Only in-frame clones appear in the TCRdb table, and some are missing; sequencing was by immunoSEQ multiplex PCR. Among tens of thousands of clones listed, roughly 77% were seen once. Material: PBMCs. Source of these receptors: a man in his forties in good health and CMV-seronegative.

This sequence joins TRBV6-5 and TRBJ1-3; 10 positions match TRBD1. V trimming: 2 bases; J trimming: 4 bases; junction bases outside the gene matches: 2. The CDR3 is 15 residues long. The germline CDR1 and CDR2 sequences are MNHEY and SVGAGI. The CDR3 loop reads CASSYGTGVGNTIYF. Here the CDR3 DNA reads TGTGCCAGCAGTTACGGGACAGGGGTCGGAAACACCATATATTTT.

This rearrangement joins TRBV9 to TRBJ1-2, with D possibly TRBD1 on 6 matching bases. The germline CDR1 and CDR2 sequences are SGDLS and YYNGEE. There are 16 residues in the CDR3. Trimming removed 0 bases from V and 0 bases from J, with 12 bases in between. CDR3 region: CASSVGQGISNYGYTF. The CDR3 nucleotides are TGTGCCAGCAGCGTAGGGCAGGGGATTTCTAACTATGGCTACACCTTC.

The V and J genes are TRBV19 and TRBJ1-5, with D perhaps matching TRBD1 (5 bases). Trimming left V 9 bases short and J 0 bases short, with 24 bases between. This CDR3 is built from 18 residues. Germline CDR1 and CDR2: LNHDA and SQIVND (reference sequence). The DNA for the CDR3 is TGTGCCAGCTCTCGCCCAGGACACCTAATTGATAGCAATCAGCCCCAGCATTTT. Translated, it gives CASSRPGHLIDSNQPQHF.

J is TRBJ1-1 and V is TRBV6-5; D uncertain. V gave up 3 bases and J gave up 4 bases, with 12 bases separating them. Germline values: CDR1 MNHEY, CDR2 SVGAGI. The CDR3 totals 14 residues. The chain's CDR3 is CASSYARAGTEAFF. CDR3 DNA: TGTGCCAGCAGTTATGCACGGGCGGGCACTGAAGCTTTCTTT.

This chain uses TRBV7-3 with TRBJ1-5; D possibly corresponds to TRBD1 (5 bases). The CDR3 covers 13 residues. Trimming took 4 bases from V and 6 from J, leaving 10 bases between them. Germline loops: CDR1 SGHTA, CDR2 FQGTGA. In DNA, the CDR3 is TGTGCCAGCAGCTCGGAGCAGGGTCAGCCCCAGCATTTT. Translating gives CASSSEQGQPQHF.

The chain combines TRBV28 with TRBJ2-7, with a possible D match to TRBD1 (6 bases). The V gene's germline CDR1 is MDHEN and CDR2 SYDVKM. The CDR3 has 15 amino acids. Trimming took off 6 bases at V and 2 bases at J, with 17 bases between the two ends. CDR3 in amino acids: CASSLSGQGTYEQYF. CDR3 DNA sequence: TGTGCCAGCAGCCTCTCGGGGCAGGGGACCTACGAGCAGTACTTC.

This clone was counted only a few times. For the CDR3, the DNA is TGTGCCAGCAGTCAAACAGGACACACTGAAGCTTTCTTT. Amino acids: CASSQTGHTEAFF. This sequence joins TRBV6-4 and TRBJ1-1, with D possibly being TRBD1 (5 bases). Germline V gene data show CDR1 as MRHNA and CDR2 as SNTAGT. The germline V and J ends were trimmed by 5 bases and 3 bases, with 10 bases remaining between them. This CDR3 region has 13 residues.

The chain is built from TRBV2 and TRBJ2-3, with D possibly TRBD2 on 6 matching bases. V lost 5 bases, J lost 1 base, and 10 bases lay in between. The CDR3 spans 14 residues. Germline lookup yields CDR1 SNHLY and CDR2 FYNNEI. CDR3 in amino acids: CASSRDWRTDTQYF. The CDR3 region has the DNA TGTGCCAGCAGTCGGGACTGGCGCACAGATACGCAGTATTTT.

The sample holds one count of this clone. The V call is TRBV7-2, the J call TRBJ1-1; D not resolved. The CDR3 spans 17 residues. V was trimmed by 2 bases and J by 1 base, leaving 17 bases between them. The germline gives CDR1 SGHTA, CDR2 FQGNSA. In DNA, the CDR3 is TGTGCCAGCAGCTTACTTTGGAGGGCTTTGGGGAACACTGAAGCTTTCTTT. This codes for CASSLLWRALGNTEAFF.

This clone showed up just once. V gene TRBV4-1 combines with J gene TRBJ2-5; perhaps TRBD1 as D (5 bases). Trimming stripped 1 base from V and 5 bases from J, with 8 bases between. Germline V CDR1 and CDR2: MGHRA, YSYEKL. The CDR3 has 13 residues. The CDR3 here is CASSQGQMETQYF. CDR3 DNA: TGCGCCAGCAGCCAAGGACAGATGGAGACCCAGTACTTC.

This chain uses TRBV10-3 with TRBJ1-1; TRBD1 might be the D (6 bases). The CDR3 spans 13 residues. Germline CDR1 ENHRY, CDR2 SYGVKD. V was trimmed by 10 bases and J by 1 base, leaving 13 bases between them. CDR3 loop: CASGGGRNTEAFF. CDR3 bases: TGTGCCAGTGGGGGGGGCAGGAACACTGAAGCTTTCTTT.

The table lists this clone with a few counts. The chain links TRBV6-5 to TRBJ1-4; the match to TRBD1 covers 7 bases. In germline, CDR1 is MNHEY, CDR2 SVGAGI. V shed 0 bases, J shed 8 bases, and the junction held 3 bases outside the gene matches. The CDR3 extends over 14 amino acids. CDR3 coding DNA: TGTGCCAGCAGTTACTCGAGGGGGCGGGAAAAACTGTTTTTT. Protein: CASSYSRGREKLFF.

The chain has TRBV5-4 and TRBJ2-2, with D possibly matching TRBD1 (8 bases). The CDR3 loop spans 16 amino acids. Germline lookup yields CDR1 SGHNT and CDR2 YYREEE (reference sequence). Trimming stripped 3 bases from V and 1 base from J, with 13 bases between. The CDR3 nucleotides read TGTGCCAGCAGCTCCAACAGGGGGGGGAACACCGGGGAGCTGTTTTTT. It translates to CASSSNRGGNTGELFF.